Listed below are T cell receptor beta chains from one sample, sequenced in a study of cytomegalovirus exposure and HLA in healthy donors. Here immunoSEQ multiplex PCR was the method, and the copy in TCRdb shows in-frame clones only, minus some. The sample holds some 50,000 clones; 70% to 85% are singletons and the top ten take around 21%. Sequencing was performed on PBMCs. The source of these receptors is a woman aged 45-59 years in good health and CMV-seropositive. Each CDR3 is given with its conserved first and last residue. Fields, in order: CDR3 DNA, CDR3 protein, V gene, D gene, clone size, J gene. The D gene is left open where the match is weak. Part of the rows lack a size; the others show once, few, many or a class for expanded clones.

TGTGCCAGCAAGGGGGTTTCGGAACAGCCCCAGCATTTT,CASKGVSEQPQHF,TRBV6-6,.,.,TRBJ1-5
TGTGCCAGCATTCCGAGGGACAGGTTTCATGGCTACACCTTC,CASIPRDRFHGYTF,TRBV6-5,TRBD1,few,TRBJ1-2
TGCGCCAGCAGCCAAGATCCAGGTTTGCCCACTGAAGCTTTCTTT,CASSQDPGLPTEAFF,TRBV4-3,.,.,TRBJ1-1
TGTGCCAGCAGGGACAAGGAGACCCAGTACTTC,CASRDKETQYF,TRBV2,.,.,TRBJ2-5
TGTGCCAGCAGCTTAGGCAGGGACTATGGCTACACCTTC,CASSLGRDYGYTF,TRBV7-6,.,.,TRBJ1-2
TGTGCCAGCAGCACCGGGACAGAGAATAGCAATCAGCCCCAGCATTTT,CASSTGTENSNQPQHF,TRBV7-9,TRBD1,.,TRBJ1-5
TGTGCCAGCAGTGTAGAGCGGGGATCCTCCTACAATGAGCAGTTCTTC,CASSVERGSSYNEQFF,TRBV25-1,TRBD2,few,TRBJ2-1
TGCGCCAGCAGCTCGAAATTGGACAGGGCTAATTCACCCCTCCACTTT,CASSSKLDRANSPLHF,TRBV4-3,TRBD1,.,TRBJ1-6
TGTGCTAGTGGTTTGGTTGAGCCCGGTAGCACAGATACGCAGTATTTT,CASGLVEPGSTDTQYF,TRBV12-5,.,once,TRBJ2-3
TGTGCCAGCAGTTTAGGCGGAAACTCCTACAATGAGCAGTTCTTC,CASSLGGNSYNEQFF,TRBV28,.,.,TRBJ2-1
TGCGCCAGCAGCGCCCGCACAGGGACTGGGGCCAACGTCCTGACTTTC,CASSARTGTGANVLTF,TRBV5-1,.,.,TRBJ2-6
TGTGCCAGCAATATGGGCAGGCTCTCTGGCTACACCTTC,CASNMGRLSGYTF,TRBV6-6,.,.,TRBJ1-2
TGTGCCAGCAGTTACTACGGGGGGTATAGCAATCAGCCCCAGCATTTT,CASSYYGGYSNQPQHF,TRBV27,.,.,TRBJ1-5
TGTGCCAGCAGCTTAGCGGGGGCCAACAATGAGCAGTTCTTC,CASSLAGANNEQFF,TRBV7-8,.,.,TRBJ2-1
TGTGCCAGCACCCTGGACGGGGGAGAGCAGTTCTTC,CASTLDGGEQFF,TRBV2,.,.,TRBJ2-1